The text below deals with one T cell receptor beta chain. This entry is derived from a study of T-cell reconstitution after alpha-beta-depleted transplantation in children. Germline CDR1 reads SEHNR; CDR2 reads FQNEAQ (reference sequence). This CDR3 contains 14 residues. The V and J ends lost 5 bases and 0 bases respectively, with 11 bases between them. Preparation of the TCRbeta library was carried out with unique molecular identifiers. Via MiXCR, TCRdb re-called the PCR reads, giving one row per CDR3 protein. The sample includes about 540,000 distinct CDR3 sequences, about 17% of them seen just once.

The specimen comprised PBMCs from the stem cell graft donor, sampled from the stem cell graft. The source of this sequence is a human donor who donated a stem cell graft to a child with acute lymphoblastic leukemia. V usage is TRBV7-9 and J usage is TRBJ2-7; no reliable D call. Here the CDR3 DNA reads TGTGCCAGCAGCACGGGCTCCAGCTCCTACGAGCAGTACTTC. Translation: CASSTGSSSYEQYF.